Shown below are 17 T cell receptor beta chains from a single sample sequenced in a study of vaccination and CD4 T cells after COVID-19. Noted treatment: roughly ten-day PBMC culture with coronavirus spike peptide pools or control peptides (ViraFEST assay). CD4+ T-cell collection from the unexposed donor predated the COVID-19 pandemic (2011-2018). Sequenced with the Oncomine TCR Beta short-read assay was DNA taken from cultured CD4+ T cells. MiXCR was run by TCRdb on the PCR reads, yielding one entry per CDR3 protein. The table includes 4,900 or so distinct CDR3 sequences, roughly 28% detected once. No antigen is known for these receptors. The sample consisted of CD4+ T cells from blood, cultured in vitro. The source is a human donor in good health.

The chain employs TRBV5-1 and TRBJ2-1, with 9 bases identical to TRBD1. The germline gives CDR1 SGHRS, CDR2 YFSETQ. The CDR3 is made up of 15 amino acids. The V gene end was trimmed by 6 bases and the J gene end by 3 bases; junction bases not matched to a gene: 7. CDR3 loop: CASTLGGQGYNEQFF. In DNA, the CDR3 is TGCGCCAGCACCCTGGGGGGACAGGGCTACAATGAGCAGTTCTTC. Together with reference TRBV5-1 and TRBJ2-1, the CDR3 gives the full variable domain: KAGVTQTPRYLIKTRGQQVTLSCSPISGHRSVSWYQQTPGQGLQFLFEYFSETQRNKGNFPGRFSGRQFSNSRSEMNVSTLELGDSALYLCASTLGGQGYNEQFFGPGTRLTVL.

The chain combines TRBV20-1 with TRBJ2-7; D remains ambiguous. The CDR3 contains 11 residues. The germline CDR1 and CDR2 sequences are DFQATT and SNEGSKA (reference sequence). The V and J ends lost 5 bases and 5 bases respectively, with 10 bases between them. The CDR3 region has the DNA TGCAGTGCTTCCGTACGGGACGAGCAGTACTTC. It codes for CSASVRDEQYF.

This clonotype was picked up a small number of times. The chain couples TRBV2 to TRBJ1-6, with a possible D match to TRBD1 (5 bases). Trimming left V 6 bases short and J 6 bases short, with 9 bases between. The germline gives CDR1 SNHLY, CDR2 FYNNEI. This CDR3 is 13 amino acids long. The CDR3 nucleotides are TGTGCCAGCAGCCCAGGGAGTAATTCACCCCTCCACTTT. Translating it yields CASSPGSNSPLHF.

A few counts support this clonotype. This chain's CDR3 is CSARDRLSPNYGYTF. In DNA, the CDR3 is TGCAGTGCTAGAGATCGTCTGTCTCCGAACTATGGCTACACCTTC. The chain couples TRBV20-1 to TRBJ1-2, with no clear D. This CDR3 is built from 15 residues. The V and J ends lost 0 bases and 2 bases respectively, with 13 bases between them. CDR1 DFQATT and CDR2 SNEGSKA come from the germline V gene (reference sequence).

This clonotype was seen more than once but under ten times. The chain recombines TRBV2 with TRBJ2-5; D is unclear. The CDR3 runs to 13 residues. Germline V lookup: CDR1 SNHLY, CDR2 FYNNEI. V lost 7 bases, J lost 1 base, and 10 bases lay in between. The CDR3 loop is CASISNGQETQYF. The CDR3 DNA reads TGTGCCAGCATTTCGAACGGCCAAGAGACCCAGTACTTC.

The rearrangement joins TRBV9 to TRBJ1-5; maybe TRBD1 (5 bases). There are 15 residues in the CDR3. The germline V gene has CDR1 SGDLS and CDR2 YYNGEE. With 3 bases removed from V and 4 bases from J, the gap between germline ends came to 14 bases. The chain's CDR3 is CASSAGTLSNQPQHF. CDR3 DNA: TGTGCCAGCAGCGCCGGGACTCTTTCTAATCAGCCCCAGCATTTT.

V is TRBV21-1 and J is TRBJ2-7; the tabulated D call, TRBD1, remains unverified against the DNA. TRBV21-1 corresponds to a pseudogene. CDR3 length: 14 residues. CDR3 bases: TGTGCCGGGGGGGGGACAGGGCACTCCTACGAGCAGTACTTC. Its translation: CAGGGTGHSYEQYF.

The CDR3 here is CASNKGGQPQHF. The CDR3 DNA reads as TGTGCCAGTAATAAAGGAGGCCAGCCCCAGCATTTT. The J gene is TRBJ1-5, the V gene TRBV19; no clear D. Germline loops: CDR1 LNHDA, CDR2 SQIVND (reference sequence). Between the trimmed V and J ends, which lost 7 bases and 7 bases, there was a span of 11 bases. The CDR3 consists of 12 residues.

The chain is built from TRBV29-1 and TRBJ1-1; D gene uncertain. V was trimmed by 2 bases and J by 0 bases, leaving 4 bases between them. The CDR3 spans 12 residues. Germline V gene data show CDR1 as SQVTM and CDR2 as ANQGSEA. For the CDR3, the DNA is TGCAGCGTTGAATATTTGAACACTGAAGCTTTCTTT. Translated, it gives CSVEYLNTEAFF. The variable domain in full, with the rest retrieved from reference TRBV29-1 and TRBJ1-1, is SAVISQKPSRDICQRGTSLTIQCQVDSQVTMMFWYRQQPGQSLTLIATANQGSEATYESGFVIDKFPISRPNLTFSTLTVSNMSPEDSSIYLCSVEYLNTEAFFGQGTRLTVV.

The chain has TRBV7-9 and TRBJ2-6; D unclear. This CDR3 region has 14 residues. Germline V lookup: CDR1 SEHNR, CDR2 FQNEAQ (reference sequence). Trimming shortened V by 5 bases and J by 1 base, and 6 bases separated the two germline ends. The CDR3, as DNA: TGTGCCAGCAGCAGAGCTTCTGGGGCCAACGTCCTGACTTTC. This translates into CASSRASGANVLTF.

The chain uses TRBV6-5 and TRBJ2-2; D is unclear. The CDR3 is 12 amino acids. Trimming cost V 3 bases and J 7 bases, with 6 bases left between them. The V gene's germline CDR1 is MNHEY and CDR2 SVGAGI. For the CDR3, the DNA is TGTGCCAGCAGTTATGGCGGCGGGGAGCTGTTTTTT. Its translation is CASSYGGGELFF.

In its sample, this clonotype was seen a few times. The chain has TRBV7-9 and TRBJ1-5; 7 bases line up with TRBD1. V lost 0 bases and J lost 7; bases outside the gene matches: 9. CDR3 length: 16 amino acids. CDR1 is SEHNR and CDR2 is FQNEAQ in the germline V gene (reference sequence). CDR3 in DNA: TGTGCCAGCAGCTTAGCGCGGGCAGGGGGGGAACAGCCCCAGCATTTT. Translated, it gives CASSLARAGGEQPQHF.

This clonotype is categorized as medium-sized. J is TRBJ1-5 and V is TRBV19; possibly TRBD1 for D (6 bases). The CDR3 length is 15 residues. Between the trimmed V and J ends, which lost 4 bases and 2 bases, there was a span of 12 bases. Per the germline V gene, CDR1 is LNHDA and CDR2 is SQIVND (reference sequence). CDR3 protein: CASSTRDIGNQPQHF. The CDR3, as DNA: TGTGCCAGTAGTACCCGGGACATAGGCAATCAGCCCCAGCATTTT.

The CDR3 protein is CASSILGGGVKNIQYF. The CDR3, as DNA: TGTGCCAGTAGTATACTGGGGGGGGGCGTCAAAAACATTCAGTACTTC. V gene TRBV19 combines with J gene TRBJ2-4; D may be TRBD2 (7 bases). Looked up from germline, CDR1 is LNHDA and CDR2 is SQIVND (reference sequence). The V end lost 2 bases, the J end lost 3 bases, and 14 bases lay between the germline ends. The CDR3 has 16 residues.

The table lists this clonotype with a few counts. The J gene is TRBJ2-4, the V gene TRBV19; D is ambiguous. Trimming stripped 1 base from V and 8 bases from J, with 9 bases between. The CDR3 has 13 residues. The germline gives CDR1 LNHDA, CDR2 SQIVND (reference sequence). The CDR3, as DNA: TGTGCCAGTAGTATAGGGTTAGCAGACATTCAGTACTTC. This sequence encodes CASSIGLADIQYF.

Sample share makes this clonotype hyperexpanded. The chain is built from TRBV19 and TRBJ1-1; D call uncertain. This CDR3 region has 11 residues. V lost 9 bases and J lost 7, with 12 bases in between. Germline V gene sequence: CDR1 LNHDA, CDR2 SQIVND (reference sequence). DNA of the CDR3: TGTGCCAGCAAGCAGGAGGGTGAAGCTTTCTTT. Translated: CASKQEGEAFF.

This chain connects TRBV19 to TRBJ1-2; perhaps TRBD1 as D (5 bases). Trimming stripped 10 bases from V and 4 bases from J, with 19 bases between. CDR3 length equals 14 residues. Germline assignment: CDR1 LNHDA and CDR2 SQIVND (reference sequence). The CDR3 spells CATQLIPGRYGYTF. CDR3 DNA sequence: TGTGCCACCCAACTAATTCCGGGACGCTATGGCTACACCTTC.